The 19 T cell receptor beta chains below come from one sample, sequenced in a study of cytomegalovirus exposure and HLA in healthy donors. The study ran its PCR with 60 Vbeta and 13 Jbeta primers. Sequencing used immunoSEQ multiplex PCR; TCRdb keeps in-frame clones, though not all of them. This table has roughly 200,000 clones, approximately 9.5% appearing once. Material for sequencing was PBMCs. The receptors here all came from a woman younger than 45 in good health and CMV-seropositive.

This clone was seen more than once but under ten times. The chain employs TRBV5-1 and TRBJ2-5; the match to TRBD2 covers 9 bases. The CDR3 length is 16 residues. The germline V gene encodes CDR1 SGHRS and CDR2 YFSETQ. Unmatched junction bases numbered 8, after V lost 3 bases and J lost 2 bases. The CDR3 sequence: CASSWTSTSGQETQYF. Written as DNA, the CDR3 is TGCGCCAGCAGCTGGACTTCGACTAGCGGACAAGAGACCCAGTACTTC.

DNA of the CDR3: TGTGCCAGCACGGTTGGGGGCTCTACGAACACCGGGGAGCTGTTTTTT. This encodes CASTVGGSTNTGELFF. The chain recombines TRBV9 with TRBJ2-2, with a possible D match to TRBD1 (6 bases). This CDR3 spans 16 amino acids. Trimming removed 6 bases from V and 0 bases from J, with 15 bases in between. Germline-derived CDR1 and CDR2 are SGDLS and YYNGEE.

V is TRBV19 and J is TRBJ1-3, with D possibly matching TRBD1 (5 bases). The CDR3 extends over 14 amino acids. Trimming left V 5 bases short and J 2 bases short, with 10 bases between. Germline V gene data show CDR1 as LNHDA and CDR2 as SQIVND (reference sequence). The CDR3 loop reads CASSGTPPGNTIYF. The CDR3 nucleotides are TGTGCCAGTAGTGGGACTCCCCCTGGAAACACCATATATTTT.

This clone came up a few times. This sequence joins TRBV2 and TRBJ2-5, with 9 bases matching TRBD1. This CDR3 region has 13 residues. The germline V gene has CDR1 SNHLY and CDR2 FYNNEI. The ends lost 8 bases at V and 5 bases at J; junction bases unmatched: 6. The CDR3 DNA reads as TGTGCCAGCTCCGGGACAGGGATGGAGACCCAGTACTTC. This gives the protein CASSGTGMETQYF.

About this clone itself: The limits of the CDR3 on the DNA are not certain, so only TCRdb's listed CDR3 is given. V is TRBV21-1 and J is TRBJ2-3; the table's D gene call, TRBD2, was not cross checked with the DNA. TRBV21-1 is assigned pseudogene status. The length of the CDR3 is 18 amino acids, counting both ends. CDR3 sequence: CASSKVPPYFCGTDTQYF.

This clone was detected a few times. This chain uses TRBV4-1 with TRBJ1-3; D unclear. With 1 base removed from V and 1 base from J, the gap between germline ends came to 8 bases. CDR1 is MGHRA and CDR2 is YSYEKL in the germline V gene. The CDR3 totals 15 residues. The CDR3 spells CASSQVEGSGNTIYF. The CDR3 DNA sequence: TGCGCCAGCAGCCAAGTCGAGGGTTCTGGAAACACCATATATTTT.

This chain connects TRBV19 to TRBJ2-1; 10 bases are shared with TRBD1. Germline assignment: CDR1 LNHDA and CDR2 SQIVND (reference sequence). CDR3 size: 14 residues. V shed 11 bases and J 3 bases; nucleotides not matched to a gene: 7. The CDR3 nucleotides read TGTGCCTCCGGGACAGGGGCCTTCTACAATGAGCAGTTCTTC. This translates into CASGTGAFYNEQFF.

This clone was detected only a few times. The chain uses TRBV9 and TRBJ2-1; the match to TRBD2 covers 9 bases. Germline trimming cut 0 bases from V and 7 bases from J; bases unmatched to any gene: 11. The CDR3 runs 17 residues. Germline CDR1 reads SGDLS; CDR2 reads YYNGEE. CDR3 DNA: TGTGCCAGCAGCGTAGGGTTAGCGGGAGACAGGTTGAATGAGCAGTTCTTC. Translating it yields CASSVGLAGDRLNEQFF.

This chain connects TRBV6-6 to TRBJ1-2, with TRBD1 matching over 8 bases. Unmatched junction bases numbered 7, after V lost 6 bases and J lost 7 bases. From germline, CDR1 is MNHNY and CDR2 SVGAGI (reference sequence). This CDR3 spans 13 amino acids. Here the CDR3 reads CASRSTGEGGYTF. The CDR3 bases are TGTGCCAGCAGATCGACAGGGGAGGGTGGCTACACCTTC.

With respect to this clone: At one end the junction does not follow the germline gene, possibly because of a read error. This sequence joins TRBV30 and TRBJ1-5; D is ambiguous. The CDR3 covers 13 residues. CDR1 is GTSNPN, CDR2 SVGIG, per germline (reference sequence). This CDR3 reads CAWSDYRNQPQNF. In DNA, the CDR3 is TGTGCCTGGAGTGACTACCGCAATCAGCCCCAGAATTTT.

The V gene is TRBV7-6, the J gene TRBJ2-7; D is possibly TRBD2 (6 bases). The length of the CDR3 is 13 residues. V shed 0 bases and J shed 6 bases, with 9 bases lying between them. Germline values: CDR1 SGHVS, CDR2 FNYEAQ. CDR3 coding DNA: TGTGCCAGCAGCTTAGCCTTGGGGGGCGAGCAGTACTTC. This translates into CASSLALGGEQYF.

V is TRBV11-2 and J is TRBJ2-1, with a tentative D call TRBD2 (5 bases). The CDR3 sequence is 18 residues long. Germline assignment: CDR1 SGHAT and CDR2 FQNNGV. Between the trimmed V and J ends, which lost 7 bases and 9 bases, there was a span of 31 bases. The DNA for the CDR3 is TGTGCCAGCATCCCTTTCGTACCCCCCGCTAGAGAGGGCGGTGAGCAGTTCTTC. Translating it yields CASIPFVPPAREGGEQFF.

In this sample, this clone turned up a few times. The rearrangement links TRBV18 to TRBJ1-5; D gene uncertain. V shed 2 bases and J shed 3 bases, with 8 bases lying between them. The CDR3 consists of 14 residues. The germline V gene has CDR1 KGHSH and CDR2 LQKENI. The chain's CDR3 is CASSPMRANQPQHF. CDR3 coding DNA: TGTGCCAGCTCACCAATGAGGGCCAATCAGCCCCAGCATTTT.

The gene calls are TRBV7-2 and TRBJ2-5; D is perhaps TRBD2 (6 bases). The length of the CDR3 is 14 residues. Germline assignment: CDR1 SGHTA and CDR2 FQGNSA. V lost 2 bases to trimming and J lost 5 bases, with 12 bases between them. The DNA for the CDR3 is TGTGCCAGCAGCTTACACGGGGCGGGGGAGACCCAGTACTTC. It codes for CASSLHGAGETQYF.

This clone occurred a few times. The V call is TRBV11-3, the J call TRBJ2-7, with 9 bases lining up with TRBD2. The J segment lost 6 bases and the V segment lost 1 base, leaving 13 bases of the junction unmatched. The CDR3 covers 17 residues. Germline lookup yields CDR1 SGHNT and CDR2 YENEEA. The CDR3: CASSLGGAAGGGSEQYF. The CDR3 DNA reads as TGTGCCAGCAGCTTAGGGGGCGCAGCGGGAGGAGGTTCCGAGCAGTACTTC. Full variable domain (rest looked up from reference TRBV11-3 and TRBJ2-7): EAGVVQSPRYKIIEKKQPVAFWCNPISGHNTLYWYLQNLGQGPELLIRYENEEAVDDSQLPKDRFSAERLKGVDSTLKIQPAELGDSAVYLCASSLGGAAGGGSEQYFGPGTRLTVT.

The chain has TRBV25-1 and TRBJ2-7, with 13 nucleotides matching TRBD2. The V gene's germline CDR1 is MGHDK and CDR2 SYGVNS. The CDR3 is 15 amino acids. Trimming at V came to 3 bases and at J to 7 bases, leaving 6 bases not matched to a gene. The CDR3 DNA reads as TGTGCCAGCAGTGACGGACTAGCGGGAGTAGGGGAGCAGTACTTC. It yields the protein CASSDGLAGVGEQYF.

In this sample, this clone turned up a few times. The CDR3 protein is CASWTGMNTEAFF. Here the CDR3 DNA reads TGTGCCAGCTGGACAGGTATGAACACTGAAGCTTTCTTT. The rearrangement uses TRBV19 and TRBJ1-1, with 7 bases fitting TRBD1. CDR1 and CDR2 (germline): LNHDA, SQIVND (reference sequence). The CDR3 sequence is 13 residues long. Trimming took 9 bases from V and 0 from J; bases not matched to a gene: 4.

Here the CDR3 DNA reads TGTGCCAGCAGCGCCTTGACTAGCGGCGAGCAGTACTTC. This sequence encodes CASSALTSGEQYF. The chain links TRBV9 to TRBJ2-7; 9 bases are a match to TRBD2. There are 13 residues in the CDR3. Per germline, CDR1 SGDLS and CDR2 YYNGEE. V shed 3 bases and J 6 bases; nucleotides not matched to a gene: 4. The full variable domain, completed using reference TRBV9 and TRBJ2-7, is DSGVTQTPKHLITATGQRVTLRCSPRSGDLSVYWYQQSLDQGLQFLIQYYNGEERAKGNILERFSAQQFPDLHSELNLSSLELGDSALYFCASSALTSGEQYFGPGTRLTVT.

This clone was observed a few times. This chain links TRBV5-1 with TRBJ1-2; D may be TRBD1 (6 bases). V gave up 2 bases and J gave up 4 bases, with 9 bases separating them. The CDR3 has 13 residues. Germline CDR1 and CDR2: SGHRS and YFSETQ. In DNA form, the CDR3 reads TGCGCCAGCAGCTTCGGACAGCGCTATGGCTACACCTTC. Its protein is CASSFGQRYGYTF.